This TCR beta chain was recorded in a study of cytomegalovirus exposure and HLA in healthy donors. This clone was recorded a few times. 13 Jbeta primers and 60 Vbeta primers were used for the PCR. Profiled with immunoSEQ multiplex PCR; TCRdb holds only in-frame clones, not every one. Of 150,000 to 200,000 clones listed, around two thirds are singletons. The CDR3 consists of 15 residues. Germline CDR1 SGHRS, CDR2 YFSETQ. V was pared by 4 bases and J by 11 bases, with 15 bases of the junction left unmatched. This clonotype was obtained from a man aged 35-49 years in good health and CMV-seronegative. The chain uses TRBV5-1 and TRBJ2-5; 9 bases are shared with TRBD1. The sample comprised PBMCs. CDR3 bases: TGCGCCAGCAGCCCCGACCCGGACAGGGGAGCAAGGCAGTACTTC. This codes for CASSPDPDRGARQYF.